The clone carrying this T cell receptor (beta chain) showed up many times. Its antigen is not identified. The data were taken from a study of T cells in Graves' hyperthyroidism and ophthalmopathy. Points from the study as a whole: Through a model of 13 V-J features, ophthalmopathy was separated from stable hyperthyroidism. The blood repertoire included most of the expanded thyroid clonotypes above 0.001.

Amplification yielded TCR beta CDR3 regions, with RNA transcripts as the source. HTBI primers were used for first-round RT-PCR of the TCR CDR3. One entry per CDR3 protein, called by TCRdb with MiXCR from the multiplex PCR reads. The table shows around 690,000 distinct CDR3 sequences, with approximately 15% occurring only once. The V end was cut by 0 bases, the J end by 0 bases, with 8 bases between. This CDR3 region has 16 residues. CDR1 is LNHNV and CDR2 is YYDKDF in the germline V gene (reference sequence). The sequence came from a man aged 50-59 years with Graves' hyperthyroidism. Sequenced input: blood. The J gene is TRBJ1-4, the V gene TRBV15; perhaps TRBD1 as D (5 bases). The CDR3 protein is CATSRDKTATNEKLFF. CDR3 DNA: TGTGCCACCAGCAGAGATAAGACAGCAACTAATGAAAAACTGTTTTTT.